The sequence of this T cell receptor (beta chain) was determined in a study of T cell repertoires in cytomegalovirus infection. The overall study: Matching HLA type and CMV infection were both indicated by public TCR beta signatures.

In TCRdb, the reads were re-called with MiXCR into one record per CDR3 protein. The sample records approximately 750,000 distinct CDR3 sequences, roughly a third being singletons. Study-wide findings and caveats: Using cumulative public TCR beta family frequency, the authors identified those who carried CMV together with the relevant HLA. The ex vivo response was dominated by HLA-C-restricted CMV-specific TCR beta clonotypes.

Remarks on this clonotype: No antigen is known for it.

The CDR3 contains 13 residues. Germline CDR1 MDHEN, CDR2 SYDVKM. Trimming pared 8 bases from V and 1 base from J, leaving 12 bases between. This TCR was recovered from a human donor in good health (CMV status not recorded). Some clones in this sample may be carry-over from other donors' samples. Source material: PBMCs. The gene calls are TRBV28 and TRBJ2-7; perhaps TRBD1 as D (6 bases). The CDR3 loop reads CASGKTGSYEQYF. The CDR3 DNA is TGTGCCAGCGGAAAAACAGGGTCCTACGAGCAGTACTTC.